This T cell receptor (beta chain) was recovered during a study of Ad26.COV2.S vaccination and SARS-CoV-2 variants. About the study: Ad26.COV2.S was injected intramuscularly once or twice, 56 days apart.

The treatment denotes: approximately 18 received Ad26.COV2.S at low or high dose, single or two shots; about 5 received placebo; per-sample allocation not given. Samples came from day 63 after the first vaccine or placebo injection. A Boston adult aged 18-55 years was the donor. In the case of this clone: As yet, its antigen is unknown.

Libraries were prepared by immunoSEQ multiplex PCR; TCRdb keeps only in-frame clonotypes and omits some of them. In the table there are under 600,000 clones, about 88% of which are singletons. Trimming shortened V by 4 bases and J by 7 bases, and 16 bases separated the two germline ends. The CDR3 length is 14 residues. CDR1 MGHRA and CDR2 YSYEKL come from the germline V gene. Study observations and caveats: Whether participants received vaccine or placebo, their non-spike TCR breadth was similar.

The receptor comes from a person between 18 and 65 years old who received the Ad26.COV2.S COVID-19 vaccine or a placebo. Here the sequenced sample was peripheral blood, taken in a trial of Ad26.COV2.S vaccine versus placebo. The J gene is TRBJ1-2, the V gene TRBV4-1; D is unresolved. The CDR3 DNA reads as TGCGCCAGCAGCCTTACGGTTATCCTCACTGGCTACACCTTC. This translates into CASSLTVILTGYTF.